A single sample is the source of the 13 T cell receptor beta chains below, sequenced in a study of regulatory T cells in long-lasting Graves disease. In building TCR beta libraries, iRepertoire HTBI primers were used together with Arm-PCR of CDR3 regions. TCRdb reanalysed the multiplex PCR reads using MiXCR and keeps one entry per CDR3 protein. The sample shows a few hundred thousand distinct CDR3 sequences, approximately 20% of them seen only once. Time point of the sample: newly diagnosed GD, antithyroid drugs for less than 3 months. Construction of the TCR library relied on RNA isolated from PBMCs. The sequences come from peripheral blood mononuclear cells (PBMCs), collected at new diagnosis, from a patient treated with antithyroid drugs. All receptors come from a female donor with Graves disease.

The chain is built from TRBV6-2 or TRBV6-3 and TRBJ2-3; 13 bases fit TRBD2. The CDR3 extends over 19 amino acids. The junction had 18 bases not matched to a gene; V was cut back by 6 bases and J by 6 bases. CDR1 and CDR2 (germline): MNHEY, SVGEGT. CDR3 nucleotides: TGTGCCAGCAGAGGGAGCAAGGGGGGACTAGCGGGACCAGGGGATACGCAGTATTTT. Amino acid sequence: CASRGSKGGLAGPGDTQYF.

This clonotype was counted many times. The chain employs TRBV11-2 and TRBJ1-2, with D unresolved. Trimming shortened V by 1 base and J by 4 bases, and 7 bases separated the two germline ends. The CDR3 covers 13 residues. Germline CDR1 and CDR2: SGHAT and FQNNGV. This CDR3 is CASSLGTIYGYTF. CDR3 DNA: TGTGCCAGCAGCTTAGGGACGATCTATGGCTACACCTTC.

This clonotype was counted at least ten times. The chain recombines TRBV27 with TRBJ2-5; 14 nucleotides agree with TRBD2. Germline lookup yields CDR1 MNHEY and CDR2 SMNVEV (reference sequence). The CDR3 has 19 amino acids. V gave up 3 bases and J gave up 6 bases; unmatched junction bases: 15. DNA for the CDR3: TGTGCCAGCAGTTTGCGACCGGGACTAGCGGGAGCCGAAGGCCAGACCCAGTACTTC. Translated: CASSLRPGLAGAEGQTQYF.

Ten or more counts support this clonotype. The V call is TRBV13, the J call TRBJ2-1; D gene unclear. The germline CDR1 and CDR2 sequences are PRHDT and FYEKMQ (reference sequence). The CDR3 totals 15 residues. The V end lost 5 bases, the J end lost 3 bases, and 14 bases lay between the germline ends. DNA for the CDR3: TGTGCCAGCAGCAACACACCCCTAAACTACAATGAGCAGTTCTTC. Translating gives CASSNTPLNYNEQFF.

The CDR3 reads CASSSHGTSGRNEQFF. CDR3 DNA sequence: TGTGCCAGTAGTTCACACGGGACTAGCGGGAGAAATGAGCAGTTCTTC. The V gene is TRBV19, the J gene TRBJ2-5; TRBD2 aligns across 14 bases. Matching the DNA end better, TRBJ2-1 makes the J call doubtful. This CDR3 region has 16 residues. Germline lookup yields CDR1 LNHDA and CDR2 SQIVND (reference sequence).

In this sample, this clonotype turned up many times. CDR3 loop: CASSLRGGGLEAFF. The CDR3 nucleotides read TGTGCCAGCAGTCTGCGGGGGGGGGGCCTTGAAGCTTTCTTT. The J gene is TRBJ1-1, the V gene TRBV12-3 or TRBV12-4; D might be TRBD1 (6 bases). This CDR3 comprises 14 residues. V lost 5 bases, J lost 7 bases, and 17 bases lay in between.

This chain links TRBV12-3 or TRBV12-4 with TRBJ1-4, with D perhaps TRBD1 (5 bases). The CDR3 extends over 17 amino acids. The V gene lost 1 base and the J gene lost 3 bases, with 15 bases spanning the gap. The CDR3 reads CASSLELGRGSNEKLFF. Here the CDR3 DNA reads TGTGCCAGCAGTTTAGAGCTTGGAAGGGGCTCTAATGAAAAACTGTTTTTT.

This clonotype was found many times. The chain carries TRBV9 and TRBJ1-2; the D is unclear. Germline V gene data show CDR1 as SGDLS and CDR2 as YYNGEE. V lost 6 bases and J lost 0, with 18 bases in between. This CDR3 region has 16 residues. The CDR3: CASNAARSFANYGYTF. The DNA for the CDR3 is TGTGCCAGCAACGCGGCGAGGTCCTTCGCTAACTATGGCTACACCTTC.

This clonotype was detected many times. The rearrangement uses TRBV2 and TRBJ1-2; 7 bases are shared with TRBD1. Losses at the gene ends were 6 bases for V and 8 bases for J; bases not matched to a gene: 12. Germline V gene lookup returns CDR1 SNHLY and CDR2 FYNNEI. The CDR3 runs 14 residues. CDR3 sequence (DNA): TGTGCCAGCAGCCCCAGGGGGGGGGATATCGGCTACACCTTC. Translated, it gives CASSPRGGDIGYTF.

Of note for this clonotype: The likely explanation is a read error, given a far larger clone one base away. V and J are TRBV6-2 or TRBV6-3 and TRBJ1-5; D ambiguous. The CDR3 is 14 residues long. The V and J ends lost 5 bases and 3 bases respectively, with 11 bases between them. The germline V gene has CDR1 MNHEY and CDR2 SVGEGT. In nucleotides, the CDR3 is TGTGCCAGCAGTGAGTCTACGGACAATCAGCCCCAGCATTTT. Amino acids: CASSESTDNQPQHF.

This clonotype was recorded a few times. The chain employs TRBV5-1 and TRBJ2-1; D unclear. CDR3 length: 15 amino acids. Trimming shortened V by 0 bases and J by 2 bases, and 9 bases separated the two germline ends. From germline, CDR1 is SGHRS and CDR2 YFSETQ. The CDR3 loop reads CASSLAALTYNEQFF. In DNA form, the CDR3 reads TGCGCCAGCAGCTTGGCCGCTCTAACCTACAATGAGCAGTTCTTC.

This clonotype came up a few times. In nucleotides, the CDR3 is TGTGCCAGCAGGCTATCGGTTAACACTGAAGCTTTCTTT. Its protein product is CASRLSVNTEAFF. This chain connects TRBV7-9 to TRBJ1-1; D is unresolved. Between the trimmed V and J ends, which lost 6 bases and 2 bases, there was a span of 10 bases. CDR1 SEHNR and CDR2 FQNEAQ come from the germline V gene (reference sequence). The CDR3 consists of 13 residues.

The V gene is TRBV12-5, the J gene TRBJ2-7; 9 nucleotides agree with TRBD1. Losses at the gene ends were 2 bases for V and 6 bases for J; bases not matched to a gene: 17. Per the germline V gene, CDR1 is LGHNT and CDR2 is FRNRAP. The length of the CDR3 is 18 residues. The CDR3 reads CASGLLPPGQGHLTEQYV. CDR3 DNA: TGTGCTAGTGGTTTGCTCCCACCGGGACAGGGCCACCTTACCGAGCAGTACGTC.